The TCR beta chain described here comes from a study of identical twins. TCRdb redid the calling of the 5' RACE reads with MiXCR, one entry per CDR3 protein. The sample has about 690,000 distinct CDR3 sequences, less than 7% seen once. Germline loops: CDR1 LGHDT, CDR2 YNNKEL (reference sequence). The ends lost 4 bases at V and 4 bases at J; junction bases unmatched: 14. The CDR3 contains 18 residues. Only healthy Caucasians were included as donors. This clonotype showed up just once. This TCR derives from a man between 18 and 29 years old in good health. The sequenced material came from naive T cells sorted from blood. The chain joins TRBV3-1 to TRBJ2-1, with 9 bases matching TRBD2. CDR3 amino acids: CASSPEFSGGLAYNEQFF. CDR3 DNA sequence: TGTGCCAGCAGCCCAGAATTCTCCGGAGGACTAGCGTACAATGAGCAGTTCTTC.